The 5 T cell receptor beta chains in this list originate from one sample, sequenced in a study of PD-1 blockade in mismatch repair-deficient tumors. The method was immunoSEQ multiplex PCR; TCRdb's version includes in-frame clones alone and lacks a portion of them. The repertoire holds approximately 63,000 clones, about 91% seen once, with approximately 15% in the top ten. The source material was peripheral blood, sampled 52 weeks after starting pembrolizumab. All receptors come from an adult with mismatch repair-deficient cancer.

This clone has only one observation. The chain carries TRBV6-5 and TRBJ1-1; no reliable D call. The germline gives CDR1 MNHEY, CDR2 SVGAGI. Trimming stripped 5 bases from V and 4 bases from J, with 14 bases between. The CDR3 runs 14 residues. The CDR3 nucleotides are TGTGCCAGCAGTCCGACACCTTTGGGCACTGAAGCTTTCTTT. Amino acid sequence: CASSPTPLGTEAFF.

The chain is built from TRBV5-1 and TRBJ2-7; 8 bases fit TRBD2. The CDR3 sequence is 15 residues long. CDR1 is SGHRS, CDR2 YFSETQ, per germline. V was clipped by 0 bases and J by 4 bases; unmatched bases: 6. In nucleotides, the CDR3 is TGCGCCAGCAGCTTGGTCGCGGGAGGAAGGTACGAGCAGTACTTC. Protein sequence: CASSLVAGGRYEQYF.

CDR3 amino acids: CASSLAGVGTDTQYF. CDR3 coding DNA: TGTGCCAGCAGTCTAGCGGGAGTTGGGACAGATACGCAGTATTTT. V usage is TRBV9 and J usage is TRBJ2-3; TRBD2 matches at 10 bases. The germline V gene has CDR1 SGDLS and CDR2 YYNGEE. V lost 5 bases, J lost 3 bases, and 6 bases stayed unmatched. This CDR3 has 15 amino acids.

J is TRBJ2-1 and V is TRBV11-3; D is uncertain. The V and J ends lost 2 bases and 6 bases respectively, with 20 bases between them. The CDR3 has 17 residues. Germline CDR1 SGHNT, CDR2 YENEEA. The CDR3 region is CASSLSEMARRPNEQFF. The CDR3 nucleotides read TGTGCCAGCAGCTTATCGGAGATGGCTCGGCGGCCCAATGAGCAGTTCTTC.

V and J are TRBV4-3 and TRBJ2-1, with 11 bases identical to TRBD2. CDR1 LGHNA and CDR2 YSLEER come from the germline V gene. Trimming at V came to 3 bases and at J to 3 bases, leaving 1 base not matched to a gene. This CDR3 has 15 amino acids. In DNA form, the CDR3 reads TGCGCCAGCAGCCACGGGACTAGCGGCTACAATGAGCAGTTCTTC. It is translated as CASSHGTSGYNEQFF.